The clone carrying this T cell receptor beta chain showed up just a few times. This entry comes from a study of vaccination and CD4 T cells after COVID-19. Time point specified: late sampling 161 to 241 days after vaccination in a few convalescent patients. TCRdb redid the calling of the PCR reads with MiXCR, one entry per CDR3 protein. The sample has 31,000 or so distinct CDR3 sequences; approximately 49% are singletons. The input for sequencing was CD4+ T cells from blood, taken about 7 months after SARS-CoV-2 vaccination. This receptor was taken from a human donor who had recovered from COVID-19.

CDR3 loop: CASTGYQETQYF. CDR3 DNA: TGTGCCAGCACAGGTTACCAAGAGACCCAGTACTTC. The V call is TRBV28, the J call TRBJ2-5, with D hard to call. Trimming removed 7 bases at V and 0 bases at J, with 6 bases between. The germline V gene has CDR1 MDHEN and CDR2 SYDVKM. CDR3 length equals 12 residues.